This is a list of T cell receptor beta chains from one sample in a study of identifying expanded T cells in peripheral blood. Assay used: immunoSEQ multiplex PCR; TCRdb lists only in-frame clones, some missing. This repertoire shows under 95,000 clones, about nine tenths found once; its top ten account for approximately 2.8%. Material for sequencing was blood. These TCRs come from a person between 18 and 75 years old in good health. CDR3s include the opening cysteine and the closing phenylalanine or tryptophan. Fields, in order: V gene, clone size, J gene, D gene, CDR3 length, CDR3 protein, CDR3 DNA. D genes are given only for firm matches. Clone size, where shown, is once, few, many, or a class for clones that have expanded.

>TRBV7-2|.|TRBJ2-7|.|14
CASSLGAEQTEQYF
TGTGCCAGCAGCTTGGGGGCAGAGCAGACCGAGCAGTACTTC
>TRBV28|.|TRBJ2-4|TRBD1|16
CASSLQGGAAKNIQYF
TGTGCCAGCAGTTTACAAGGGGGCGCAGCCAAAAACATTCAGTACTTC
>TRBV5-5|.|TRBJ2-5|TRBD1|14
CASSPPQGMETQYF
TGTGCCAGCAGCCCACCACAGGGGATGGAGACCCAGTACTTC
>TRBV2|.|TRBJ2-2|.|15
CASSELMNQAGELFF
TGTGCCAGCAGCGAACTTATGAATCAGGCCGGGGAGCTGTTTTTT
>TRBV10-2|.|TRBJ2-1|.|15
CASRPGASSYNEQFF
TGCGCCAGCCGACCAGGGGCGAGCTCCTACAATGAGCAGTTCTTC
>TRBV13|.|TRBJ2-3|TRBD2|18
CASSALAGGLYKADTQYF
TGTGCCAGCAGCGCACTAGCGGGGGGTCTGTACAAAGCAGATACGCAGTATTTT
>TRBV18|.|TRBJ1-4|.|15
CASSPNSATNEKLFF
TGTGCCAGCTCACCAAACAGCGCAACTAATGAAAAACTGTTTTTT
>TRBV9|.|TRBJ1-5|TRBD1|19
CASSVASAPGQGNNQPQHF
TGTGCCAGCAGCGTAGCTTCGGCCCCGGGACAGGGGAACAATCAGCCCCAGCATTTT
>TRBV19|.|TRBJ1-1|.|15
CASSIVGPLGTEAFF
TGTGCCAGTAGTATAGTGGGCCCTCTGGGCACTGAAGCTTTCTTT
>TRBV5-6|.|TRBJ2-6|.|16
CASSLIGTSGANVLTF
TGTGCCAGCAGCCTAATTGGGACCTCTGGGGCCAACGTCCTGACTTTC
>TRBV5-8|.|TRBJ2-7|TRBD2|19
CASSFFLAGGPLFSYEQYF
TGTGCCAGCAGCTTCTTCCTAGCGGGAGGACCTCTCTTTTCCTACGAGCAGTACTTC
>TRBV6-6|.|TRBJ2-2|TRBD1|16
CASSYSGTGTAGELFF
TGTGCCAGCAGTTATTCGGGGACAGGGACCGCCGGGGAGCTGTTTTTT
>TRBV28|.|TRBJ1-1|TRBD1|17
CASSSKSRDRENTEAFF
TGTGCCAGCAGTTCGAAATCACGGGACAGAGAGAACACTGAAGCTTTCTTT
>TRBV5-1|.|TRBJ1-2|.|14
CASSEGGFGDGYTF
TGCGCCAGCTCCGAGGGGGGATTCGGCGATGGCTACACCTTC
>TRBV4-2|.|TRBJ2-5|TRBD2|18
CASSQRLAGGPGTETQYF
TGTGCCAGCAGCCAACGACTAGCGGGAGGGCCGGGTACGGAGACCCAGTACTTC
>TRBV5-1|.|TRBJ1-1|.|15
CASSLKTAGDTEAFF
TGCGCCAGCAGCTTGAAGACAGCGGGGGACACTGAAGCTTTCTTT
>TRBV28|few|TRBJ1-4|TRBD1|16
CASSPPRGRGDEKLFF
TGTGCCAGCAGTCCCCCCAGGGGGCGCGGAGATGAAAAACTGTTTTTT
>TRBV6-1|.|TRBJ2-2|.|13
CASRGRFTGELFF
TGTGCCAGCAGGGGTCGCTTCACCGGGGAGCTGTTTTTT
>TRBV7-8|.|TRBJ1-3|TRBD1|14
CASSSRTGGNTIYF
TGTGCCAGCAGCTCGCGGACAGGGGGAAACACCATATATTTT
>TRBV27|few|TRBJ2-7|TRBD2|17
CASSFRRLAGASYEQYF
TGTGCCAGCAGTTTCCGCCGTCTAGCGGGAGCTTCCTACGAGCAGTACTTC
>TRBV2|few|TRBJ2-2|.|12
CASKTDTGELFF
TGTGCCAGCAAGACCGACACCGGGGAGCTGTTTTTT
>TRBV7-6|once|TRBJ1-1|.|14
CASSLAGGNTEAFF
TGTGCCAGCAGCTTAGCAGGTGGGAACACTGAAGCTTTCTTT
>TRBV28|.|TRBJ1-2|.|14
CASSISTGFYGYTF
TGTGCCAGCAGTATTTCGACAGGTTTCTATGGCTACACCTTC
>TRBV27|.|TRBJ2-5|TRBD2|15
CASSPHRLAEETQYF
TGTGCCAGCAGTCCCCACCGACTAGCGGAAGAGACCCAGTACTTC
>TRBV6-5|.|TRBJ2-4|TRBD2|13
CASTVAGGNIQYF
TGTGCCAGCACCGTAGCGGGGGGAAACATTCAGTACTTC
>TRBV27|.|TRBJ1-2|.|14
CASSPAGTPYGYTF
TGTGCCAGCAGTCCGGCCGGGACACCTTATGGCTACACCTTC
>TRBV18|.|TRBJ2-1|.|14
CASSPPDINNEQFF
TGTGCCAGCTCACCACCGGACATCAACAATGAGCAGTTCTTC
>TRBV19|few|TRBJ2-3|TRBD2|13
CASSPQAGAAQYF
TGTGCCAGTAGTCCCCAAGCGGGAGCAGCGCAGTATTTT
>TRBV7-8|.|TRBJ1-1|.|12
CASSLGGQGAFF
TGTGCCAGCAGCTTAGGTGGGCAGGGAGCTTTCTTT
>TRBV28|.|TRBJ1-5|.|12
CASRDSNQPQHF
TGTGCCAGCAGGGATAGCAATCAGCCCCAGCATTTT
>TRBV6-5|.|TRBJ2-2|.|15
CASSYLGGDTGELFF
TGTGCCAGCAGTTACCTAGGGGGTGACACCGGGGAGCTGTTTTTT
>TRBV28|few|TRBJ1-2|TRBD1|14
CASSTTGGAYGYTF
TGTGCCAGCAGTACTACAGGGGGCGCCTATGGCTACACCTTC
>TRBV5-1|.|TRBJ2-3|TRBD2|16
CASSTGLAGGLDTQYF
TGCGCCAGCAGCACCGGACTAGCGGGAGGGTTAGATACGCAGTATTTT
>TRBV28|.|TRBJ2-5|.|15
CASRRGVGAGETQYF
TGTGCCAGCAGGCGGGGTGTGGGGGCAGGGGAGACCCAGTACTTC
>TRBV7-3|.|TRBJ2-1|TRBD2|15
CASSPLAGGVDEQFF
TGTGCCAGCAGCCCCCTAGCGGGAGGAGTTGATGAGCAGTTCTTC
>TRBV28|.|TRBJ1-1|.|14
CASTLALLNTEAFF
TGTGCCAGCACCCTGGCGCTCCTGAACACTGAAGCTTTCTTT
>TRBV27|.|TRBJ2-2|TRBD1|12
CASRGGGWELFF
TGTGCCAGCAGAGGGGGCGGGTGGGAGCTGTTTTTT
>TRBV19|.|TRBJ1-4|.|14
CASSSGLTNEKLFF
TGTGCCAGTAGTAGCGGCCTCACTAATGAAAAACTGTTTTTT
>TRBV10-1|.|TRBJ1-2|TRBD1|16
CASNQEGAFRFYGYTF
TGCGCCAGCAACCAGGAGGGGGCATTCAGGTTCTATGGCTACACCTTC
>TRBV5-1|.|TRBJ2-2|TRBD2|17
CASSSLAGGPGTGELFF
TGCGCCAGCAGCTCACTAGCGGGAGGGCCGGGCACCGGGGAGCTGTTTTTT